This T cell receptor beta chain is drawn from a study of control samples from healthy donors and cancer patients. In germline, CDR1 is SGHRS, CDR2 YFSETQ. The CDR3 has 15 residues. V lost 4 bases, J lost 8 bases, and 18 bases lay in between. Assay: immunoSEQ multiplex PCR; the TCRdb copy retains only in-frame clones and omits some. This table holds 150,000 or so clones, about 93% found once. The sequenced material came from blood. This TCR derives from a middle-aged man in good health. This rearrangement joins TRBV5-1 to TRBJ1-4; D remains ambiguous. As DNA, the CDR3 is TGCGCCAGCAGCACCTTTGCCGGGAACTCCGAAAAACTGTTTTTT. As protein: CASSTFAGNSEKLFF.